This record covers a single TCR beta chain. Antigen: not known. This table comes from immunoSEQ multiplex PCR, and its TCRdb copy is limited to in-frame clones, with some not included. The sample lists 12,000 to 15,000 clones, around 74% seen once, with approximately 1.2% in the top ten. This related bone marrow graft donor gave peripheral blood on the day of marrow donation. This specimen belongs to a study of T cells after posttransplantation cyclophosphamide. This CDR3 spans 13 amino acids. V was cut by 0 bases and J by 6 bases, with 8 bases left in between. Germline values: CDR1 SGHAT, CDR2 FQNNGV. Study-level results: Donor-recipient repertoire similarity was low at 1-2 months, rising over year one. Recipient CMV seropositivity and CMV reactivation strongly tracked TRB clonality. Skin or GI-infiltrating T cells shared few TRB sequences with blood.

This clonotype was obtained from a man in his fifties. The rearrangement links TRBV11-2 to TRBJ2-5; TRBD1 is a possible D gene (6 bases). What was sequenced was memory CD4+ T cells sorted from PBMCs. The CDR3 protein is CASSLDRGKTQYF. DNA for the CDR3: TGTGCCAGCAGCTTAGACAGGGGCAAGACCCAGTACTTC.